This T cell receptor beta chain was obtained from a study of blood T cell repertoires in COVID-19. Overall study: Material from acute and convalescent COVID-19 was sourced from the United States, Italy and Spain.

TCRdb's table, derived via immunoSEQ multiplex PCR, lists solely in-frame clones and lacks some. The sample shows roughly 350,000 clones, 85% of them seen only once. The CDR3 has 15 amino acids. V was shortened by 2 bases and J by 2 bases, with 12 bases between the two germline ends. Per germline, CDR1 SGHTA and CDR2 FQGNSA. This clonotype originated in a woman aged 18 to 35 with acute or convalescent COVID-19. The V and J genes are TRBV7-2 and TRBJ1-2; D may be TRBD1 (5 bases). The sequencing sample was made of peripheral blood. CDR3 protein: CASSLRLAGNYGYTF. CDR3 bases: TGTGCCAGCAGCTTAAGGTTGGCAGGGAACTATGGCTACACCTTC.